The 8 T cell receptor beta chains listed next were all sequenced from one sample in a study of T cell clones after liver transplantation. Clones were read by immunoSEQ multiplex PCR, and TCRdb kept only the in-frame ones, dropping some. This table has about 120,000 clones, 90% appearing once. The specimen comprised CD4+ T cells from blood, sampled 12 months after liver transplant. Receptors were obtained from a human patient who received a liver transplant. Some of these T cells may belong to the graft donor.

The chain couples TRBV19 to TRBJ1-5, with 7 bases that match TRBD1. The CDR3 consists of 17 residues. Germline values: CDR1 LNHDA, CDR2 SQIVND (reference sequence). Trimming cost V 3 bases and J 6 bases; bases outside gene matches: 14. The CDR3: CASSIRPGRGRVQPQHF. Written as DNA, the CDR3 is TGTGCCAGTAGTATTAGGCCCGGCAGGGGGAGAGTTCAGCCCCAGCATTTT.

This chain links TRBV5-1 with TRBJ2-1; D remains ambiguous. Germline CDR1 is SGHRS and CDR2 is YFSETQ. Trimming pared 1 base from V and 5 bases from J, leaving 13 bases between. The CDR3 covers 15 residues. CDR3 in amino acids: CASSLQANLNNEQFF. As DNA, the CDR3 is TGCGCCAGCAGCTTGCAGGCCAACCTTAACAATGAGCAGTTCTTC.

The V gene is TRBV7-2, the J gene TRBJ2-4; D is uncertain. V lost 2 bases and J lost 15, with 11 bases in between. From germline, CDR1 is SGHTA and CDR2 FQGNSA. CDR3 length: 11 amino acids. The CDR3 bases are TGTGCCAGCAGCTTATTCGATAGTAGGTACTTC. The encoded protein is CASSLFDSRYF.

The chain has TRBV5-8 and TRBJ1-1; TRBD1 aligns across 7 bases. The trim removed 2 bases at V and 2 bases at J, leaving 9 bases unmatched. This CDR3 contains 16 residues. CDR1 and CDR2 from the germline V gene are SGHTS and YDEGEE. In DNA form, the CDR3 reads TGTGCCAGCAGCTTCTTCTCCGGGACAGCCAACACTGAAGCTTTCTTT. Protein sequence: CASSFFSGTANTEAFF.

J is TRBJ2-1 and V is TRBV11-2; 8 nucleotides agree with TRBD2. Trimming cost V 3 bases and J 7 bases; bases outside gene matches: 11. Germline lookup yields CDR1 SGHAT and CDR2 FQNNGV. This CDR3 has 16 residues. This CDR3 is CASSLASGGPWNEQFF. The CDR3 coding sequence is TGTGCCAGCAGCTTGGCGTCGGGAGGGCCGTGGAATGAGCAGTTCTTC.

This clone appeared a single time. The chain uses TRBV7-2 and TRBJ2-7; no firm D call. Trimming stripped 3 bases from V and 5 bases from J, with 11 bases between. The CDR3 spans 13 residues. The germline V gene encodes CDR1 SGHTA and CDR2 FQGNSA. In DNA form, the CDR3 reads TGTGCCAGCAGCTTGGAAGCAGAAAACGAGCAGTACTTC. Its protein is CASSLEAENEQYF.

The chain couples TRBV30 to TRBJ2-1, with 8 nucleotides matching TRBD1. The germline CDR1 and CDR2 sequences are GTSNPN and SVGIG (reference sequence). The length of the CDR3 is 14 residues. The trim removed 5 bases at V and 4 bases at J, leaving 7 bases unmatched. CDR3 bases: TGTGCCTGGGGACAGGGACAATTATACAATGAGCAGTTCTTC. It specifies CAWGQGQLYNEQFF.

The chain employs TRBV9 and TRBJ1-5; 8 nucleotides align to TRBD1. Germline V CDR1 and CDR2: SGDLS, YYNGEE. V lost 2 bases to trimming and J lost 1 base; unmatched junction nucleotides: 11. CDR3 size: 18 residues. CDR3 residues: CASSVWCGQGPSNQPQHF. CDR3 bases: TGTGCCAGCAGCGTGTGGTGCGGACAGGGACCCAGCAATCAGCCCCAGCATTTT.